Listed here are 25 T cell receptor beta chains from one sample, sequenced in a study of glioma-infiltrating T cells. Using RNA template, CDR3s of TCR alpha and beta were amplified with iRepertoire arm-PCR. TCRdb re-called the multiplex PCR reads with MiXCR, one entry per CDR3 protein. Of 100,000 to 150,000 distinct CDR3 sequences listed, roughly 25% are singletons. The sequenced sample consisted of glioma tissue, nonneoplastic brain tissue, or PBMCs (not recorded which). The receptors come from a human donor with low-grade glioma or glioblastoma, undergoing nonglioma brain surgery, or in good health (not recorded which).

Note on this clonotype: With a much larger clone just one base away, this may be a read error. V and J are TRBV20-1 and TRBJ2-2; tentative D call: TRBD1 (5 bases). The CDR3 extends over 13 amino acids. CDR1 and CDR2 from the germline V gene are DFQATT and SNEGSKA (reference sequence). Here the CDR3 reads CGAQTDVTGELFF. DNA for the CDR3: TGCGGTGCCCAGACAGACGTCACCGGGGAGCTGTTTTTT.

This clonotype was counted at least ten times. This chain links TRBV27 with TRBJ2-1; 8 bases align to TRBD1. This CDR3 spans 17 amino acids. Trimming removed 5 bases from V and 7 bases from J; junction bases left unmatched: 16. CDR1 is MNHEY and CDR2 is SMNVEV in the germline V gene (reference sequence). CDR3 region: CASSPHPRQGLKNEQFF. The CDR3 DNA is TGTGCCAGCAGTCCCCACCCCCGACAGGGGCTTAAGAATGAGCAGTTCTTC.

There are many counts of this clonotype. The V call is TRBV3-1, the J call TRBJ2-1, with no clear D. The CDR3 has 11 amino acids. Per the germline V gene, CDR1 is LGHDT and CDR2 is YNNKEL (reference sequence). V lost 1 base and J 8 bases, leaving 3 bases between the germline ends. CDR3 coding DNA: TGTGCCAGCAGCCAAGTGGATGAGCAGTTCTTC. Translating gives CASSQVDEQFF.

This clonotype was recorded at least ten times. Germline is not matched at one junction end, which may reflect a read error. The V call is TRBV28, the J call TRBJ2-7, with 8 bases fitting TRBD2. Germline assignment: CDR1 MDHEN and CDR2 SYDVKM. The CDR3 contains 12 residues. DNA for the CDR3: TGTGCCAGCAGCCGAGGAGGGACTAGTCACCCCTTC. This encodes CASSRGGTSHPF.

This CDR3 is CASSSTSGVNEQFF. CDR3 sequence (DNA): TGTGCCAGCAGCTCGACTAGCGGGGTCAATGAGCAGTTCTTC. The rearrangement links TRBV5-4 to TRBJ2-1; 11 nucleotides align to TRBD2. The CDR3 runs to 14 residues. Looked up from germline, CDR1 is SGHNT and CDR2 is YYREEE (reference sequence). Trimming removed 3 bases from V and 6 bases from J; junction bases left unmatched: 2.

The chain is built from TRBV12-3 or TRBV12-4 and TRBJ2-7; 12 bases line up with TRBD2. CDR3 length: 15 amino acids. The V gene end was trimmed by 4 bases and the J gene end by 9 bases; junction bases not matched to a gene: 10. CDR3 nucleotide sequence: TGTGCCAGCAGTTCCCCCGGGACTAGCGGGTGGTCGCAGTACTTC. This codes for CASSSPGTSGWSQYF.

Comment on this clonotype: One end of the junction is discordant with germline, which a read error may explain. This chain connects TRBV2 to TRBJ2-7; D is perhaps TRBD1 or TRBD2 (5 bases each). Looked up from germline, CDR1 is SNHLY and CDR2 is FYNNEI. The CDR3 length is 14 residues. CDR3 loop: CASSLGTASYEQYF. CDR3 coding DNA: TGCGCCAGCAGCTTAGGGACCGCTTCCTACGAGCAGTACTTC.

Only a few counts were recorded for this clonotype. A clone one base away is much larger, so this may be a read error. This sequence joins TRBV6-2 or TRBV6-3 and TRBJ2-1; D gene ambiguous. CDR1 MNHEY and CDR2 SVGEGT come from the germline V gene. CDR3 length: 16 residues. The CDR3 sequence is CTSSYWGRDLHNEQFF. The CDR3 DNA reads as TGTACCAGCAGTTACTGGGGAAGAGACCTCCACAATGAGCAGTTCTTC.

V is TRBV4-3 and J is TRBJ1-2; a weak D match, TRBD1 (5 bases). CDR1 and CDR2 (germline): LGHNA, YSLEER. With 9 bases removed from V and 7 bases from J, the gap between germline ends came to 21 bases. This CDR3 is 14 amino acids long. The CDR3 sequence: CARVFSGTVSGYTF. DNA of the CDR3: TGCGCCAGAGTCTTTTCCGGGACTGTCAGTGGCTACACCTTC.

Concerning this clonotype: One base away lies a much larger clone, so this may be a sequencing read error. This likely comes from a read error, as the CDR3 has no conserved phenylalanine or tryptophan at its end. The chain's CDR3 is CASSLAWDYTNYEQYL. The CDR3 coding sequence is TGTGCCAGCAGCTTAGCCTGGGACTACACGAACTACGAGCAGTACCTC. The rearrangement uses TRBV11-2 and TRBJ2-7; 7 nucleotides agree with TRBD2. CDR3 length equals 16 residues. With V trimmed by 1 base and J by 3 bases, 9 bases remained unmatched. Per germline, CDR1 SGHAT and CDR2 FQNNGV.

This clonotype was seen many times. The CDR3 DNA sequence: TGTGCCATCAGTGATCCACCGGGACAGGGGGAGACCCAGTACTTC. Its protein is CAISDPPGQGETQYF. The chain joins TRBV10-3 to TRBJ2-5; 10 bases align to TRBD1. The germline CDR1 and CDR2 sequences are ENHRY and SYGVKD. The CDR3 runs to 15 residues. V shed 3 bases and J 5 bases; nucleotides not matched to a gene: 6.

The gene calls are TRBV19 and TRBJ2-7; the match to TRBD1 covers 8 bases. The CDR3 is 14 residues long. From germline, CDR1 is LNHDA and CDR2 SQIVND (reference sequence). V gave up 8 bases and J gave up 4 bases; unmatched junction bases: 10. CDR3 sequence: CASSPGTGYYEQYF. In DNA, the CDR3 is TGTGCCAGTTCCCCCGGGACAGGCTATTACGAGCAGTACTTC.

In its sample, this clonotype was seen many times. The J gene is TRBJ2-3, the V gene TRBV2; D is unresolved. V lost 7 bases and J 6 bases, leaving 11 bases between the germline ends. The CDR3 length is 12 residues. From germline, CDR1 is SNHLY and CDR2 FYNNEI. The CDR3 protein is CASTLIRDTQYF. The CDR3 DNA is TGTGCCAGCACCCTTATAAGGGATACGCAGTATTTT.

At least ten counts were recorded for this clonotype. The rearrangement joins TRBV4-1 to TRBJ2-1, with D hard to call. Trimming took off 3 bases at V and 7 bases at J, with 19 bases between the two ends. Germline V gives CDR1 MGHRA, CDR2 YSYEKL. This CDR3 is 16 amino acids long. The CDR3 region is CASSHTKARAENEQFF. CDR3 nucleotides: TGCGCCAGCAGCCATACTAAAGCGCGTGCGGAAAATGAGCAGTTCTTC.

In this sample, this clonotype turned up many times. The chain uses TRBV20-1 and TRBJ2-3, with D maybe TRBD1 (6 bases). From germline, CDR1 is DFQATT and CDR2 SNEGSKA (reference sequence). This CDR3 contains 14 residues. The ends were cut back, 6 bases at V and 2 bases at J, with 15 bases in the middle. The CDR3: CSALSQGYTDTQYF. The CDR3 coding sequence is TGCAGTGCCCTCTCCCAGGGGTACACAGATACGCAGTATTTT.

This clonotype was seen only once. A much larger clone is a single base away; this may be a read error. V is TRBV12-3 or TRBV12-4 and J is TRBJ2-5; 9 nucleotides line up with TRBD1. This CDR3 has 16 residues. The CDR3 sequence: CASSPPGTGSRGTQHF. The CDR3 nucleotides are TGTGCCAGCAGTCCCCCCGGGACAGGGTCTAGGGGGACCCAGCACTTC.

This clonotype turned up a few times. The rearrangement joins TRBV11-2 to TRBJ2-5; possible D gene TRBD1, 6 bases. With 2 bases removed from V and 6 bases from J, the gap between germline ends came to 16 bases. Germline CDR1 SGHAT, CDR2 FQNNGV. There are 15 residues in the CDR3. CDR3 nucleotide sequence: TGTGCCAGCAGCTTAAACAGGGTTCTTGATCAGACCCAGTACTTC. Translation: CASSLNRVLDQTQYF.

The J gene is TRBJ2-5, the V gene TRBV5-1; tentative D call: TRBD2 (6 bases). CDR1 and CDR2 (germline): SGHRS, YFSETQ. The CDR3 runs to 15 residues. V was cut by 2 bases and J by 1 base, with 12 bases left in between. The CDR3 reads CASSFATGLQETQYF. The CDR3 coding sequence is TGCGCCAGCAGCTTCGCCACGGGACTCCAAGAGACCCAGTACTTC. Full variable domain (missing parts from reference TRBV5-1 and TRBJ2-5): KAGVTQTPRYLIKTRGQQVTLSCSPISGHRSVSWYQQTPGQGLQFLFEYFSETQRNKGNFPGRFSGRQFSNSRSEMNVSTLELGDSALYLCASSFATGLQETQYFGPGTRLLVL.

This clonotype occurred a few times. The V call is TRBV7-9, the J call TRBJ2-5; 13 positions match TRBD2. The CDR3 consists of 15 residues. Germline V CDR1 and CDR2: SEHNR, FQNEAQ (reference sequence). With V trimmed by 8 bases and J by 2 bases, 5 bases remained unmatched. Here the CDR3 DNA reads TGTGCCAGCCGCTCGGGACTAGCGGGACAAGAGACCCAGTACTTC. Translation: CASRSGLAGQETQYF.

This clonotype was seen more than once but under ten times. CDR3 sequence: CSVRGREQYF. CDR3 nucleotide sequence: TGCAGCGTTCGGGGGAGAGAGCAGTACTTC. The chain uses TRBV29-1 and TRBJ2-7; D is possibly TRBD2 (6 bases). CDR1 and CDR2 from the germline V gene are SQVTM and ANQGSEA. This CDR3 is built from 10 residues. V lost 5 bases and J lost 7, with 9 bases in between.

This clonotype was counted many times. The chain joins TRBV27 to TRBJ2-7; perhaps TRBD2 as D (5 bases). The CDR3 is 15 residues long. The V gene lost 5 bases and the J gene lost 5 bases, with 19 bases spanning the gap. CDR1 MNHEY and CDR2 SMNVEV come from the germline V gene (reference sequence). As DNA, the CDR3 is TGTGCCAGCAGTCCCGGGGTAGCTGCTCCCCACGAGCAGTACTTC. This encodes CASSPGVAAPHEQYF.

This clonotype was observed a few times. Being one base from a much bigger clone, this may be a read error. CDR3 DNA: TGTGCCAGCAGTCAGGGGACCGAGGTTGGAGCTTTCTTT. It codes for CASSQGTEVGAFF. The J gene is TRBJ1-1, the V gene TRBV6-2 or TRBV6-3, with D tentatively TRBD1 (6 bases). CDR3 size: 13 residues. V gave up 5 bases and J gave up 10 bases, with 17 bases separating them. Per the germline V gene, CDR1 is MNHEY and CDR2 is SVGEGT.

The sample holds a few counts of this clonotype. This rearrangement joins TRBV18 to TRBJ1-5, with D possibly matching TRBD1 (6 bases). The germline gives CDR1 KGHSH, CDR2 LQKENI. This CDR3 is 18 amino acids long. V lost 0 bases and J 0 bases, leaving 15 bases between the germline ends. The CDR3 is CASSPPGAGGYSNQPQHF. The CDR3 DNA sequence: TGTGCCAGCTCACCACCGGGGGCAGGAGGCTATAGCAATCAGCCCCAGCATTTT.

The J gene is TRBJ2-5, the V gene TRBV6-2 or TRBV6-3; 7 bases match TRBD1. The CDR3 sequence is 11 residues long. CDR1 and CDR2 (germline): MNHEY, SVGEGT. CDR3 bases: TGTGACACGGGACAGTACGAGACCCAGTACTTC. Its protein product is CDTGQYETQYF.

In DNA form, the CDR3 reads TGTGCCAGCAGTACGGGTAGTGGGAATGAGCAGTTCTTC. Amino acid sequence: CASSTGSGNEQFF. The genes are TRBV12-3 or TRBV12-4 and TRBJ2-1; D unclear. V was clipped by 5 bases and J by 7 bases, with 12 bases between them. This CDR3 contains 13 residues.